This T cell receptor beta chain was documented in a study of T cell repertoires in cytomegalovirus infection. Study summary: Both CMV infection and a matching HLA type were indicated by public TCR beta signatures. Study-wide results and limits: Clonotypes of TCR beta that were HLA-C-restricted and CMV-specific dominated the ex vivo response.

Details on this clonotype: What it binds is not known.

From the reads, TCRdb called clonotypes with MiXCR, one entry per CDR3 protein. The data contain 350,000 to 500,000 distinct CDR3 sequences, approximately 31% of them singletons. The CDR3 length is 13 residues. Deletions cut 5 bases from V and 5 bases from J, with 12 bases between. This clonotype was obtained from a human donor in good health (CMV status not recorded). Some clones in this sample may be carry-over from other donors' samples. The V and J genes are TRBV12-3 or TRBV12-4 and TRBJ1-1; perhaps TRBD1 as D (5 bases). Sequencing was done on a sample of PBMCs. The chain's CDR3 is CASSPGVWTEAFF. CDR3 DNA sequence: TGTGCCAGCAGTCCGGGGGTTTGGACTGAAGCTTTCTTT.